The source of this T cell receptor beta chain is a study of cytomegalovirus exposure and HLA in healthy donors. V shed 5 bases and J shed 0 bases, with 14 bases lying between them. The V gene's germline CDR1 is MNHEY and CDR2 SMNVEV (reference sequence). This CDR3 spans 16 amino acids. PCR involved 60 Vbeta and 13 Jbeta primers. Assay used: immunoSEQ multiplex PCR; TCRdb lists only in-frame clones, some missing. The sample shows more than 150,000 clones, about four fifths of them seen only once. The sequenced sample was PBMCs. The rearrangement links TRBV27 to TRBJ1-5, with a possible D match to TRBD1 (5 bases). The clonotype originates from a boy between 5 and 17 years old in good health and CMV-seronegative. CDR3 residues: CASSLTRAYSNQPQHF. Here the CDR3 DNA reads TGTGCCAGCAGTCTAACCAGGGCTTATAGCAATCAGCCCCAGCATTTT.